These 28 T cell receptor beta chains originate from one sample sequenced in a study of circulating CD8 cells and anti-PD-1 response in melanoma. Live CD3+CD8+TCRalphabeta+ cells were sorted into four subsets by PD-1 and/or TIGIT. TCR libraries were prepared from roughly 15 ng of total RNA with the QIAseq Immune Repertoire TCR panel. TCRdb redid the calling of the reads with MiXCR, one entry per CDR3 protein. The table has about 970 distinct CDR3 sequences, around 8.8% seen once. Here the sequenced sample was CD8+ T cells from PBMCs, taken at baseline or after one month of anti-PD-1 therapy (not recorded which). These receptor sequences come from a human donor with melanoma.

This clonotype was observed a handful of times. The rearrangement uses TRBV4-2 and TRBJ2-1; TRBD2 matches at 11 bases. V lost 0 bases, J lost 6 bases, and 1 base stayed unmatched. There are 15 residues in the CDR3. Germline V gene sequence: CDR1 LGHNA, CDR2 YNFKEQ. CDR3 protein: CASSQDSGGANEQFF. CDR3 sequence (DNA): TGTGCCAGCAGCCAAGATAGCGGGGGGGCCAATGAGCAGTTCTTC.

In this sample, this clonotype is medium-sized (0.01 to 0.1%). This chain links TRBV6-5 with TRBJ2-3, with D perhaps TRBD1 or TRBD2 (5 bases each). Trimming removed 0 bases from V and 2 bases from J, with 9 bases in between. The CDR3 sequence is 15 residues long. In germline, CDR1 is MNHEY, CDR2 SVGAGI. The CDR3 reads CASSYSGGATDTQYF. Here the CDR3 DNA reads TGTGCCAGCAGTTACTCTGGGGGTGCCACAGATACGCAGTATTTT.

In its sample, this clonotype ranks as large. This chain links TRBV10-3 with TRBJ2-3; D gene unclear. Germline values: CDR1 ENHRY, CDR2 SYGVKD. The CDR3 has 11 amino acids. The V gene lost 6 bases and the J gene lost 4 bases, with 5 bases spanning the gap. The CDR3 DNA is TGTGCCATCAGAGCGTCAGATACGCAGTATTTT. Translating it yields CAIRASDTQYF.

This clonotype is termed large. The chain links TRBV27 to TRBJ2-7, with no clear D. Germline CDR1 and CDR2: MNHEY and SMNVEV (reference sequence). V was trimmed by 3 bases and J by 5 bases, leaving 14 bases between them. This CDR3 region has 14 residues. The CDR3: CASSFSHNPDEQYF. In DNA, the CDR3 is TGTGCCAGCAGTTTTTCGCACAACCCCGACGAGCAGTACTTC.

By frequency in the sample, this clonotype is large. The chain links TRBV7-3 to TRBJ2-3, with 7 nucleotides matching TRBD2. Germline CDR1 SGHTA, CDR2 FQGTGA. J was trimmed by 1 base and V by 5 bases; bases with no gene match: 6. This CDR3 comprises 15 residues. This CDR3 is CASSLGRLGTDTQYF. The CDR3 nucleotides read TGTGCCAGCAGCCTCGGGAGGTTAGGCACAGATACGCAGTATTTT.

A remark on this clonotype: Because it lacks the conserved phenylalanine or tryptophan at the end, this CDR3 is likely a read error. V usage is TRBV7-8 and J usage is TRBJ2-2; no reliable D call. Germline V CDR1 and CDR2: SGHVS, FQNEAQ. V was cut by 5 bases and J by 1 base, with 14 bases left in between. There are 16 residues in the CDR3. DNA of the CDR3: TGTGCCAGCAGCCCCTCACGGCAGTTGAACACCGGGGAGCTGTTTCTT. This encodes CASSPSRQLNTGELFL.

By sample share, this clonotype is medium-sized. This chain links TRBV2 with TRBJ1-1, with 9 bases fitting TRBD1. There are 12 residues in the CDR3. Germline V lookup: CDR1 SNHLY, CDR2 FYNNEI. Germline trimming cut 9 bases from V and 4 bases from J; bases unmatched to any gene: 3. For the CDR3, the DNA is TGTGCCAGGGGACAGGGTTTCACTGAAGCTTTCTTT. Its translation is CARGQGFTEAFF.

This clonotype is large in the sample. The V call is TRBV27, the J call TRBJ2-7; 10 bases agree with TRBD2. Germline V lookup: CDR1 MNHEY, CDR2 SMNVEV (reference sequence). This CDR3 comprises 16 residues. The J segment lost 5 bases and the V segment lost 1 base, leaving 8 bases of the junction unmatched. The CDR3 loop reads CASSLFPSGGGNEQYF. For the CDR3, the DNA is TGTGCCAGCAGTTTATTTCCTAGCGGGGGCGGGAACGAGCAGTACTTC.

In its sample, this clonotype is large. The rearrangement joins TRBV19 to TRBJ2-1, with D perhaps matching TRBD1 (6 bases). V dropped 5 bases and J dropped 6 bases, with 11 bases sitting between them. Germline V lookup: CDR1 LNHDA, CDR2 SQIVND (reference sequence). The CDR3 has 13 residues. This chain's CDR3 is CASSPLQGNEQFF. For the CDR3, the DNA is TGTGCCAGTAGTCCGTTACAGGGCAATGAGCAGTTCTTC.

By share, this clonotype ranks as large. This sequence joins TRBV5-5 and TRBJ2-7; D is unclear. V was cut by 0 bases and J by 5 bases, with 9 bases left in between. The germline gives CDR1 SGHKS, CDR2 YYEKEE (reference sequence). This CDR3 has 13 residues. The DNA for the CDR3 is TGTGCCAGCAGCTTGGAGTCTCCTAACGAGCAGTACTTC. Translating gives CASSLESPNEQYF.

To note about this clonotype: This could be a read error, since a much larger clone is one nucleotide away. The chain combines TRBV28 with TRBJ2-5, with TRBD1 matching over 7 bases. Germline CDR1 MDHEN, CDR2 SYDVKM. The CDR3 covers 15 residues. The CDR3 nucleotides read TGTGCCAGCGGTTTACCTTACAGGGGTCAAGAGACCCAGTACTTC. Its protein is CASGLPYRGQETQYF.

As for this clonotype: A junction end diverges from the germline sequence, so it may reflect a read error. The rearrangement links TRBV5-4 to TRBJ1-1; D uncertain. The CDR3 has 14 amino acids. Germline CDR1 SGHNT, CDR2 YYREEE (reference sequence). As DNA, the CDR3 is TGTGCCAGTAGCTTCATGGGGAGCCCCCTTGAAGCTTTCTTT. This codes for CASSFMGSPLEAFF.

By share, this clonotype ranks as large. The chain joins TRBV2 to TRBJ1-2; D is perhaps TRBD1 (6 bases). The germline V and J ends were trimmed by 6 bases and 3 bases, with 11 bases remaining between them. CDR3 size: 13 residues. The germline gives CDR1 SNHLY, CDR2 FYNNEI. The CDR3 DNA is TGTGCCAGCAGGGCAGGGGTGGACTATGGCTACACCTTC. Its translation is CASRAGVDYGYTF.

This clonotype rates as medium-sized. The chain combines TRBV30 with TRBJ1-2; 9 nucleotides line up with TRBD1. Losses at the gene ends were 5 bases for V and 4 bases for J; bases not matched to a gene: 5. Germline V lookup: CDR1 GTSNPN, CDR2 SVGIG (reference sequence). The CDR3 is 13 residues long. The CDR3 nucleotides read TGTGCCTGGGCGACAGGGGGGGTCTATGGCTACACCTTC. Encoded protein: CAWATGGVYGYTF.

By its share, this clonotype is large. The chain joins TRBV7-3 to TRBJ2-3; 9 positions match TRBD1. Germline V gives CDR1 SGHTA, CDR2 FQGTGA. The CDR3 contains 16 residues. Trimming took 5 bases from V and 4 from J; bases not matched to a gene: 10. CDR3 nucleotides: TGTGCCAGCAGCGAAACAGGGGGCCCCCATGCAGATACGCAGTATTTT. Protein sequence: CASSETGGPHADTQYF.

This clonotype is medium-sized (0.01 to 0.1%). The gene calls are TRBV3-1 and TRBJ2-1; 9 positions agree with TRBD2. Germline-derived CDR1 and CDR2 are LGHDT and YNNKEL (reference sequence). Trimming at V came to 1 base and at J to 5 bases, leaving 12 bases not matched to a gene. This CDR3 has 18 amino acids. The DNA for the CDR3 is TGTGCCAGCAGCCAAGCTCGGCAGGTCCTAGCGGGGAACAATGAGCAGTTCTTC. Its protein is CASSQARQVLAGNNEQFF.

By share, this clonotype ranks as medium-sized (0.01 to 0.1%). CDR3 DNA: TGTGCCAGCAGTTTAACTGGCGGAACCTACAATGAGCAGTTCTTC. This codes for CASSLTGGTYNEQFF. V usage is TRBV27 and J usage is TRBJ2-1; D is uncertain. V lost 2 bases and J 2 bases, leaving 10 bases between the germline ends. The V gene's germline CDR1 is MNHEY and CDR2 SMNVEV (reference sequence). The CDR3 is 15 residues long.

With regard to this clonotype: A much larger clone lies one base from this, so it may be a read error. The chain couples TRBV6-2 or TRBV6-3 to TRBJ2-1, with 10 bases that match TRBD1. The CDR3 sequence is 13 residues long. V gave up 6 bases and J gave up 6 bases; unmatched junction bases: 2. The V gene's germline CDR1 is MNHEY and CDR2 SVGEGT. Here the CDR3 reads CASSWDRGNEQFF. The CDR3 nucleotides are TGTGCCAGCAGCTGGGACAGGGGCAATGAGCAGTTCTTC.

By share, this clonotype counts as medium-sized. CDR3 amino acids: CASSQGGDTDTQYF. DNA for the CDR3: TGCGCCAGCAGCCAAGGTGGGGACACAGATACGCAGTATTTT. The chain is built from TRBV4-1 and TRBJ2-3, with unresolved D. This CDR3 comprises 14 residues. Germline CDR1 and CDR2: MGHRA and YSYEKL. The V end lost 1 base, the J end lost 2 bases, and 7 bases lay between the germline ends.

This clonotype was counted between two and nine times. This may stem from a read error, because a much larger clone lies one nucleotide away. The CDR3 here is CASSHRGQGYEQYF. Written as DNA, the CDR3 is TGTGCCAGCTCCCACCGGGGACAGGGCTACGAGCAGTACTTC. The chain has TRBV28 and TRBJ2-7; 9 bases are shared with TRBD1. Germline values: CDR1 MDHEN, CDR2 SYDVKM. J gave up 3 bases and V 8 bases, and 8 bases lay outside the gene matches. The CDR3 sequence is 14 residues long.

In its sample, this clonotype is large (0.1 to 1%). This chain joins TRBV19 and TRBJ1-1; no reliable D call. The V gene lost 5 bases and the J gene lost 3 bases, with 10 bases spanning the gap. Germline V CDR1 and CDR2: LNHDA, SQIVND (reference sequence). The CDR3 has 13 amino acids. CDR3 loop: CASSWAVDTEAFF. The DNA for the CDR3 is TGTGCCAGTAGTTGGGCGGTAGACACTGAAGCTTTCTTT.

This chain links TRBV6-1 with TRBJ1-2, with D possibly matching TRBD1 (6 bases). The CDR3 is 14 residues long. The V end was cut by 4 bases, the J end by 4 bases, with 13 bases between. CDR1 is MNHNS and CDR2 is SASEGT in the germline V gene. Here the CDR3 reads CASSGLGAAYGYTF. The CDR3 DNA reads as TGTGCCAGCAGTGGCCTGGGGGCGGCCTATGGCTACACCTTC.

This clonotype is large. The chain is built from TRBV2 and TRBJ2-7; 8 bases align to TRBD1. Trimming removed 10 bases from V and 10 bases from J; junction bases left unmatched: 9. CDR1 is SNHLY and CDR2 is FYNNEI in the germline V gene. There are 11 residues in the CDR3. The CDR3 sequence: CATLSDREQYF. In DNA form, the CDR3 reads TGTGCCACCCTATCGGACAGGGAACAGTACTTC.

In its sample, this clonotype is large (0.1 to 1%). The CDR3 DNA is TGTGCCAGCGGGAATTTCAGGGTAAACGCTGAAGCTTTCTTT. This gives the protein CASGNFRVNAEAFF. The rearrangement links TRBV28 to TRBJ1-1; TRBD1 is a possible D gene (5 bases). The V and J ends lost 8 bases and 6 bases respectively, with 19 bases between them. The CDR3 runs 14 residues. Germline V gene sequence: CDR1 MDHEN, CDR2 SYDVKM.

This clonotype rates as medium-sized (0.01 to 0.1%). The chain combines TRBV29-1 with TRBJ2-2, with 9 bases fitting TRBD1. This CDR3 spans 14 amino acids. Germline-derived CDR1 and CDR2 are SQVTM and ANQGSEA. V lost 5 bases and J lost 3; bases outside the gene matches: 4. This CDR3 reads CSVQGQGDTGELFF. CDR3 bases: TGCAGCGTTCAGGGACAGGGAGACACCGGGGAGCTGTTTTTT.

The chain links TRBV19 to TRBJ2-1; 7 bases map to TRBD1. Unmatched junction bases numbered 6, after V lost 6 bases and J lost 7 bases. The CDR3 has 13 amino acids. Germline CDR1 LNHDA, CDR2 SQIVND (reference sequence). The CDR3 protein is CASSRDSKNEQFF. Written as DNA, the CDR3 is TGTGCCAGTAGCCGGGACAGTAAGAATGAGCAGTTCTTC.

Relative to its sample, this clonotype is medium-sized. This rearrangement joins TRBV4-2 to TRBJ2-2; D ambiguous. Germline V CDR1 and CDR2: LGHNA, YNFKEQ. Trimming took 1 base from V and 5 from J, leaving 5 bases between them. The CDR3 has 13 residues. CDR3 sequence: CASSQGGTGELFF. DNA for the CDR3: TGTGCCAGCAGCCAAGGCGGTACCGGGGAGCTGTTTTTT.

By share of the sample, this clonotype is medium-sized. The chain is built from TRBV19 and TRBJ2-7; the D gene is possibly TRBD2 (6 bases). CDR1 and CDR2 (germline): LNHDA, SQIVND (reference sequence). The V and J ends lost 6 bases and 4 bases respectively, with 13 bases between them. This CDR3 contains 13 residues. CDR3 sequence: CASSDSGGYEQYF. The CDR3 DNA reads as TGTGCCAGTAGCGACAGTGGGGGGTACGAGCAGTACTTC.